The text below deals with one TCR beta chain. What it binds is not known. Germline V CDR1 and CDR2: LGHNA, YSLEER. Trimming removed 7 bases from V and 2 bases from J; junction bases left unmatched: 10. The CDR3 loop spans 16 amino acids. The PCR had 60 Vbeta and 13 Jbeta primers. Methods used by the authors: Later analysis identified tens of millions of unique TCR beta chains, 9 million to 12 million shared. Sequenced by immunoSEQ multiplex PCR; TCRdb stores in-frame clones only, minus some. The V and J calls and clone size are taken from that table; D and trimming were inferred from the DNA. The table has fewer than 200,000 clones, 79% seen once; the top ten hold 0.65% to 0.75%. This specimen comes from a study of cytomegalovirus exposure and HLA in healthy donors. Notes on the study in general: Earlier analysis yielded a pattern in which most TCR beta V segments were productive about 90% or about 30% of the time.

V gene TRBV4-3 combines with J gene TRBJ2-2; TRBD2 matches 7 bases. The TCR was taken from a woman between 40 and 55 years old in good health and CMV-seronegative. Material for sequencing was PBMCs. The CDR3 region is CASKGELARNTGELFF. The CDR3 DNA follows: TGCGCCAGCAAAGGGGAACTAGCGCGAAACACCGGGGAGCTGTTTTTT.